This TCR beta chain was found in a study of T cell repertoires in cytomegalovirus infection. Study-wide context: Through public TCR beta signatures, both CMV infection and matching HLA type were indicated.

This CDR3 has 12 amino acids. The ends lost 5 bases at V and 13 bases at J; junction bases unmatched: 7. Germline V gene lookup returns CDR1 MNHEY and CDR2 SMNVEV (reference sequence). TCRdb reprocessed the reads via MiXCR and lists one record per CDR3 protein. The table shows approximately 750,000 distinct CDR3 sequences, with about 40% occurring only once. This receptor was identified in a human donor in good health (CMV status not recorded). Some clones in this sample may be carry-over from other donors' samples. The genes are TRBV27 and TRBJ2-1, with 8 bases matching TRBD2. The specimen was PBMCs. The CDR3 DNA is TGTGCCAGCAGTCTAGCGGGTCGTAATCAGTTCTTC. Its translation: CASSLAGRNQFF.